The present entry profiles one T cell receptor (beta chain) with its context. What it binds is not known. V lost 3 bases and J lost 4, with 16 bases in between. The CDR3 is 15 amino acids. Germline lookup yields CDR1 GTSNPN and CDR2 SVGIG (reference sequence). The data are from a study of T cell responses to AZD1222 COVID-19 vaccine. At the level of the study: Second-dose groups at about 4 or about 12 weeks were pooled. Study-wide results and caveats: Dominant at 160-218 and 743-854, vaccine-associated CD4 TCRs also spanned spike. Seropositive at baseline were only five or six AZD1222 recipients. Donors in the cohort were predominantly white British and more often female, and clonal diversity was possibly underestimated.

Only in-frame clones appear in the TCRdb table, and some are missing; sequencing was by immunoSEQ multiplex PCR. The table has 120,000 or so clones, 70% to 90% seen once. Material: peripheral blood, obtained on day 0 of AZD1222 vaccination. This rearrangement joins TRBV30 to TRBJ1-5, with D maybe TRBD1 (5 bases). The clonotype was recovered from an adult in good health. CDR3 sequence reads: CAWSTGTSPNQPQHF. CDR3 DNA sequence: TGTGCCTGGAGCACCGGGACCTCACCTAATCAGCCCCAGCATTTT. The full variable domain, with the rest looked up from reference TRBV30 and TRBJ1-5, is SQTIHQWPATLVQPVGSPLSLECTVEGTSNPNLYWYRQAAGRGLQLLFYSVGIGQISSEVPQNLSASRPQDRQFILSSKKLLLSDSGFYLCAWSTGTSPNQPQHFGDGTRLSIL.